A single TCR beta chain is shown here with its context. Its specificity is not known. Other DNA sequences in this specimen translate into the identical CDR3. V lost 2 bases, J lost 3 bases, and 8 bases lay in between. The CDR3 spans 12 residues. The germline V gene has CDR1 GTSNPN and CDR2 SVGIG (reference sequence). This sample was taken from a study of shared clonotypes between healthy human individuals. Whole-study context: Three CD4 naive, three CD4 memory, two CD8 naive and one CD8 memory plate were used per donor. Study observations and caveats: It was only blood that was sampled, and tissue repertoires likely differ.

Genomic DNA belonging to each subset was distributed in equal measure over several immunoSEQ plates. Libraries were prepared by immunoSEQ multiplex PCR; TCRdb keeps only in-frame clonotypes and omits some of them. The top ten clones hold 1% to 1.5% of a sample with nearly 2 million clones, about 95% of them seen once. Naive CD8 cells, CD45RO-negative and positively selected for CCR7, excluded terminally differentiated effector memory CD45RA+ cells. This clonotype originated in a man aged 18 to 30 in good health. Source material: naive CD8+ T cells sorted from blood. This chain uses TRBV30 with TRBJ2-7; D might be TRBD1 (6 bases). The CDR3 protein is CAWSPQGYEQYF. The DNA of the CDR3 is TGTGCCTGGAGTCCACAGGGCTACGAGCAGTACTTC.